This T cell receptor (beta chain) is drawn from a study of T cell clones after liver transplantation. About the study: Immunosuppression withdrawal was tried within 2 years after liver transplantation in this trial. Third-party-reactive TCRbeta sequences from pre-transplant mixed lymphocyte reactions served as antigen-independent comparators. HCV positivity affected three of eight recipients; the rest lacked autoimmune or viral indications.

Sequenced by immunoSEQ multiplex PCR; TCRdb stores in-frame clones only, minus some. The sample records about 45,000 clones, approximately 86% being singletons. This clone was picked up a small number of times. The germline gives CDR1 LGHNA, CDR2 YSLEER. Deletions cut 4 bases from V and 2 bases from J, with 12 bases between. The CDR3 is 15 amino acids. The V call is TRBV4-3, the J call TRBJ1-5, with D perhaps TRBD1 (5 bases). This receptor was obtained from a human patient who received a liver transplant. Some T cells may be the graft donor's. The source was CD4+ T cells from blood, collected 24 months after liver transplant. As DNA, the CDR3 is TGCGCCAGCAGCCTAGGGGCATTGGGCAATCAGCCCCAGCATTTT. Translation gives CASSLGALGNQPQHF.